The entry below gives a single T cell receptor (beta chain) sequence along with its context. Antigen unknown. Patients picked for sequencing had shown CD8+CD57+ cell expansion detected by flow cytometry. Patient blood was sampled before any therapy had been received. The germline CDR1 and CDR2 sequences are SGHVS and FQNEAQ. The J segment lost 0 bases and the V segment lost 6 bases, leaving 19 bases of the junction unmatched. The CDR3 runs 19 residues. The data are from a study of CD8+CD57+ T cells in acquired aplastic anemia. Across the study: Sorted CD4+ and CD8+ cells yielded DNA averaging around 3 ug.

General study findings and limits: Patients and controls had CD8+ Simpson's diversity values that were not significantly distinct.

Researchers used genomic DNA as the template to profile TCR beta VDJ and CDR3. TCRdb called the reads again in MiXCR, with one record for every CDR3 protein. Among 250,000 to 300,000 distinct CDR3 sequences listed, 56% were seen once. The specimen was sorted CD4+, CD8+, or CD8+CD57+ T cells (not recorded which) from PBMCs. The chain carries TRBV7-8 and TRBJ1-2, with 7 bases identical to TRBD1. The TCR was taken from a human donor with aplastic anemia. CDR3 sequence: CASRSGGLLDVPSNYGYTF. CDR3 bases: TGTGCCAGCAGGTCAGGGGGGCTCCTCGACGTACCCTCTAACTATGGCTACACCTTC.